This T cell receptor (beta chain) was recorded in a study of shared clonotypes between healthy human individuals. An assay was performed, and its level was deep. Sorted-subset replicate PCRs used 200 ng of genomic DNA. This amount corresponded to approximately 30,000 T cell genomes. Produced via immunoSEQ multiplex PCR; TCRdb's table is partial and in-frame only. Of 85,000 to 100,000 clones detected, roughly 69% appear once; the ten largest clones hold about 48%. The CDR3 runs 15 residues. The ends lost 4 bases at V and 5 bases at J; junction bases unmatched: 4. Germline CDR1 reads LGHNA; CDR2 reads YNFKEQ. The donors, all of them Caucasian adults, lived in Nashville, Tennessee.

This clonotype was obtained from a man aged 30 to 39 in good health. Material: memory CD8+ T cells sorted from blood. As for subset: CD45RO+ cells pooled with CCR7-negative TemRA cells. The chain uses TRBV4-2 and TRBJ2-2; 10 bases line up with TRBD1. CDR3 DNA sequence: TGTGCCAGCAGCCGCGGGACAGGGGATACCGGGGAGCTGTTTTTT. It is translated as CASSRGTGDTGELFF.